The sequence of this TCR beta chain was determined in a study of metastatic and nonmetastatic thyroid tumors. The overall study: Patients with malignant and benign thyroid disease provided blood and tumor or nodule tissue, whose repertoires were compared.

In its sample, this clone was seen many times. Its antigen remains unknown. Trimming took 5 bases from V and 3 from J, leaving 11 bases between them. The CDR3 is 13 residues long. Germline loops: CDR1 LNHDA, CDR2 SQIVND (reference sequence). Thyroid surgery took place with no prior treatment in any patient. Study-wide results and caveats: Versus benign nodules, malignant thyroid tumors reportedly had significantly higher TCR beta diversity, in blood and tumor.

Original methodology: Differences in CDR3 between clinicopathological groups were drawn on to build a classifier intended to discriminate distant-metastatic papillary thyroid cancer patients. TCRdb used MiXCR to call clones anew from the PCR reads. These V and J calls originate from TCRdb's pipeline instead of the authors' own analysis. Counted here are under 100,000 clones, roughly 8.6% occurring once; the ten biggest clones make up 8.8%. The chain couples TRBV19 to TRBJ2-7; D unclear. Sequencing used blood. The clonotype was recovered from a female donor with papillary thyroid cancer or a benign thyroid nodule (not recorded which). Some clones in this sample may be carry-over from other donors' samples. This CDR3 is CASSVLSGYEQYF. The CDR3 DNA is TGTGCCAGTAGTGTACTGTCGGGCTACGAGCAGTACTTC.